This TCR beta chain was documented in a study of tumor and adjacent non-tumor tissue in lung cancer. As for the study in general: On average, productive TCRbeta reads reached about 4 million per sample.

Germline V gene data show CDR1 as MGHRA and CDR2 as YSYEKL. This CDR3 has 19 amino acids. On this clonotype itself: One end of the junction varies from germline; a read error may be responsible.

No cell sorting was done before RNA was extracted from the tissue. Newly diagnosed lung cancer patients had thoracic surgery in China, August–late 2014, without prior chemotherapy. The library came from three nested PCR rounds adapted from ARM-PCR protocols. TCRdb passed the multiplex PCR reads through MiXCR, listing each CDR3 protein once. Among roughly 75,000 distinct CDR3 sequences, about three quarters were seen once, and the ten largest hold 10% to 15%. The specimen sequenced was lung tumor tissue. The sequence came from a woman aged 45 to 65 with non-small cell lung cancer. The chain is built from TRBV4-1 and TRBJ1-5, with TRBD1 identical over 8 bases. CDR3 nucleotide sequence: TGCGCCAGCAGCCAAGATGTGGGCGCAGGGGGCAAGGGCAATCAGCCCCAGCACTTT. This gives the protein CASSQDVGAGGKGNQPQHF.